This T cell receptor (beta chain) was sequenced for a study of control samples from healthy donors and cancer patients. CDR1 is MDHEN and CDR2 is SYDVKM in the germline V gene. With 6 bases removed from V and 8 bases from J, the gap between germline ends came to 7 bases. The CDR3 length is 10 residues. Libraries were prepared by immunoSEQ multiplex PCR; TCRdb keeps only in-frame clonotypes and omits some of them. The data hold about 73,000 clones, with 90% to 95% observed a single time. The chain carries TRBV28 and TRBJ1-2; unclear D gene. The receptor was isolated from a woman in her thirties or forties in good health. The specimen was blood. CDR3 DNA sequence: TGTGCCAGCAGCTCCGAAGGCTACACCTTC. Residues: CASSSEGYTF.